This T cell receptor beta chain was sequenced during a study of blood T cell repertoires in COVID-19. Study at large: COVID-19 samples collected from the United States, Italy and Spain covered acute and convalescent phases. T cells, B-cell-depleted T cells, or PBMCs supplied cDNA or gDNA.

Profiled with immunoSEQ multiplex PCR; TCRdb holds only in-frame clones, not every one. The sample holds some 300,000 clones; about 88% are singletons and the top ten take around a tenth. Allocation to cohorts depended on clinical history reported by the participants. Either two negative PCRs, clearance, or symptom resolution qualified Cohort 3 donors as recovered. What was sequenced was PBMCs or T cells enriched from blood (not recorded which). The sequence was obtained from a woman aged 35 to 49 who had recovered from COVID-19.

CDR3 bases: TGCAGCGTTGGGACTAGCGGTTCCTACGAGCAGTACTTC. This sequence encodes CSVGTSGSYEQYF. The rearrangement links TRBV29-1 to TRBJ2-7, with 10 bases aligning to TRBD2. This CDR3 spans 13 amino acids. J lost 1 base, V lost 4 bases, and 1 base had no gene match. Germline CDR1 and CDR2: SQVTM and ANQGSEA.